The clone carrying this TCR beta chain was counted many times. The record originates from a study of shared clonotypes between healthy human individuals. Generated by immunoSEQ multiplex PCR, the TCRdb table keeps only in-frame clones and is missing some. The sample holds some 1.1 million clones; 60% to 85% are singletons and the top ten take almost 0.9%. The specimen sequenced was memory CD4+ T cells from PBMCs. Subset given: CD45RA-negative fraction. The clonotype comes from a man aged 18 to 30 in good health. Some clones in this sample may be carry-over from other donors' samples.

CDR3 amino acids: CASSEAEGAGNQPQHF. For the CDR3, the DNA is TGTGCCAGCAGTGAAGCTGAGGGGGCCGGCAATCAGCCCCAGCATTTT. The chain is built from TRBV6-1 and TRBJ1-5; 7 bases match TRBD1. The CDR3 length is 16 residues. CDR1 is MNHNS and CDR2 is SASEGT in the germline V gene. V lost 0 bases to trimming and J lost 2 bases; unmatched junction nucleotides: 4.